Given below is one T cell receptor beta chain in context. In the original workflow: It was from reference gene primer amplification that nucleated cell counts were estimated. TCRdb keeps only in-frame clones here, not all; method: immunoSEQ multiplex PCR. The DNA was the basis for D and trimming; V, J and clone size are from that table. Of about 480,000 clones listed, around nine tenths were seen once; the top ten hold 1.5% to 2%. The data derive from a study of blood T cell repertoires in COVID-19. The overall study: Acute and convalescent COVID-19 samples came from the United States, Italy and Spain.

Cohorts were assigned according to the clinical history that participants reported. Among Cohort 3 donors, those recovered had two negative PCRs, clearance, or symptom resolution. V trimming: 5 bases; J trimming: 11 bases; junction bases outside the gene matches: 2. The CDR3 has 10 residues. Input material: PBMCs or T cells enriched from blood (not recorded which). The sequence was collected from a woman aged 40 to 55 who had recovered from COVID-19. V usage is TRBV12-3 or TRBV12-4 and J usage is TRBJ1-2, with 7 bases lining up with TRBD1. This chain's CDR3 is CASSRGPYTF. CDR3 nucleotide sequence: TGTGCCAGCAGTAGGGGGCCTTACACCTTC.